The 14 T cell receptor beta chains in this list originate from one sample, sequenced in a study of blood T cell repertoires in COVID-19. TCRdb keeps only in-frame clones here, not all; method: immunoSEQ multiplex PCR. The sample includes 250,000 to 350,000 clones, approximately 89% of them seen just once. Sequences were obtained from peripheral blood. These receptor sequences come from a woman aged 55-69 years with acute or convalescent COVID-19.

The V gene is TRBV20-1, the J gene TRBJ2-7; D possibly corresponds to TRBD1 (6 bases). Germline CDR1 is DFQATT and CDR2 is SNEGSKA (reference sequence). This CDR3 comprises 10 residues. V was cut by 5 bases and J by 5 bases, with 7 bases left in between. CDR3 nucleotides: TGCAGTGCTGCAGGGGACGAGCAGTACTTC. This codes for CSAAGDEQYF.

The CDR3 loop is CASSASGYGYTF. For the CDR3, the DNA is TGTGCCAGCAGTGCGTCAGGGTACGGCTACACCTTC. The chain combines TRBV12-3 or TRBV12-4 with TRBJ1-2, with a tentative D call TRBD1 (5 bases). The CDR3 contains 12 residues. Trimming took off 5 bases at V and 8 bases at J, with 12 bases between the two ends.

The chain has TRBV7-3 and TRBJ2-3; 10 nucleotides line up with TRBD1. The CDR3 length is 16 residues. V dropped 4 bases and J dropped 3; count of bases not matched to a gene: 7. Germline loops: CDR1 SGHTA, CDR2 FQGTGA. The CDR3 spells CASSSRTGGVTDTQYF. The CDR3 coding sequence is TGTGCCAGCAGCTCCAGGACAGGGGGAGTTACAGATACGCAGTATTTT.

The chain is built from TRBV18 and TRBJ1-4; TRBD1 matches 8 bases. The CDR3 extends over 19 amino acids. The V gene's germline CDR1 is KGHSH and CDR2 LQKENI. The V and J ends lost 0 bases and 0 bases, in that order; junction bases with no gene match: 9. The CDR3 loop reads CASSPPLRTGPATNEKLFF. In DNA, the CDR3 is TGTGCCAGCTCACCACCCCTTAGGACAGGGCCCGCAACTAATGAAAAACTGTTTTTT.

The J gene is TRBJ1-3, the V gene TRBV5-5, with TRBD1 matching 10 bases. CDR3 length equals 18 residues. CDR1 and CDR2 from the germline V gene are SGHKS and YYEKEE (reference sequence). Trimming cost V 1 base and J 4 bases; bases outside gene matches: 11. DNA for the CDR3: TGTGCCAGCAGCTTGCGAGACAGGGGGCGCTTAGGAGGAAACACCATATATTTT. This codes for CASSLRDRGRLGGNTIYF.

The chain carries TRBV7-2 and TRBJ2-5; 11 positions agree with TRBD2. The CDR3 is 16 residues long. Germline V gives CDR1 SGHTA, CDR2 FQGNSA. V lost 1 base, J lost 11 bases, and 12 bases stayed unmatched. CDR3 nucleotides: TGTGCCAGCAGCTTAGGTAGCGGGAGGGCCGTGGTTTCTCAGTACTTC. Translated: CASSLGSGRAVVSQYF.

The gene calls are TRBV6-2 or TRBV6-3 and TRBJ1-1, with D perhaps TRBD1 (6 bases). Germline CDR1 and CDR2: MNHEY and SVGEGT. Trimming pared 5 bases from V and 7 bases from J, leaving 14 bases between. The CDR3 length is 13 residues. The CDR3 nucleotides read TGTGCCAGCAGTAGGACAGTTGACGTTGAAGCTTTCTTT. This gives the protein CASSRTVDVEAFF.

The chain carries TRBV5-1 and TRBJ1-1; D is ambiguous. V shed 0 bases and J shed 1 base, with 10 bases lying between them. Germline CDR1 is SGHRS and CDR2 is YFSETQ. The CDR3 has 15 amino acids. This CDR3 reads CASSLAPGTNTEAFF. DNA of the CDR3: TGCGCCAGCAGCTTGGCCCCGGGTACGAACACTGAAGCTTTCTTT.

This clone was seen only a few times. CDR3 nucleotides: TGTGCCAGCAGCTTGGCAATCCTCCTAGGCAATGAGCAGTTCTTC. Amino acid sequence: CASSLAILLGNEQFF. The V call is TRBV7-2, the J call TRBJ2-1, with D unresolved. The CDR3 length is 15 residues. Germline lookup yields CDR1 SGHTA and CDR2 FQGNSA. V dropped 3 bases and J dropped 6 bases, with 15 bases sitting between them.

This clone was seen a single time. The chain employs TRBV5-1 and TRBJ2-7; 9 bases match TRBD1. CDR1 and CDR2 from the germline V gene are SGHRS and YFSETQ. V dropped 4 bases and J dropped 5; count of bases not matched to a gene: 10. The CDR3 is 15 residues long. The CDR3 sequence is CASSLDRGNLNEQYF. In DNA, the CDR3 is TGCGCCAGCAGCCTAGACAGGGGGAATCTAAACGAGCAGTACTTC.

The chain employs TRBV6-2 or TRBV6-3 and TRBJ1-2; D gene uncertain. There are 12 residues in the CDR3. V was trimmed by 4 bases and J by 5 bases, leaving 8 bases between them. The germline V gene has CDR1 MNHEY and CDR2 SVGEGT. The CDR3 protein is CASSSEAYGYTF. CDR3 in DNA: TGTGCCAGCAGTTCTGAGGCATATGGCTACACCTTC.

The chain recombines TRBV6-5 with TRBJ2-7; the match to TRBD2 covers 10 bases. The CDR3 is made up of 15 amino acids. V gave up 6 bases and J gave up 0 bases; unmatched junction bases: 5. The germline gives CDR1 MNHEY, CDR2 SVGAGI. Written as DNA, the CDR3 is TGTGCCAGCAGGTCGACTAGCGGGCACTCCTACGAGCAGTACTTC. Protein: CASRSTSGHSYEQYF.

The chain joins TRBV21-1 to TRBJ1-5; TRBD1 is taken as the D call from the table, unchecked against the DNA. TRBV21-1 is a known pseudogene. The CDR3 extends over 15 amino acids. CDR3 loop: CASSKEGVLNQPQHF. DNA for the CDR3: TGTGCCAGCAGCAAAGAGGGGGTACTAAATCAGCCCCAGCATTTT.

V usage is TRBV7-2 and J usage is TRBJ2-7, with TRBD2 matching over 9 bases. Trimming cost V 5 bases and J 5 bases; bases outside gene matches: 7. Per the germline V gene, CDR1 is SGHTA and CDR2 is FQGNSA. The CDR3 consists of 14 residues. CDR3 bases: TGTGCCAGCAGCGCCCGACTAGCGGACCACGAGCAGTACTTC. It translates to CASSARLADHEQYF.